The 7 T cell receptor beta chains below come from one sample, sequenced in a study of read filtering for tumor transcriptome and immune sequencing. This library used around 0.4 ug RNA and molecular barcoded adaptors spanning alpha/delta and beta/gamma chains. MiXCR, applied by TCRdb to the reads, yields one record per CDR3 protein. Among 35,000 to 50,000 distinct CDR3 sequences listed, about a fifth were seen once. Source material: a population of CD138-negative cells sorted from bone marrow. The receptor source for this set is a donor at least 40 years old with multiple myeloma.

In its sample, this clonotype was seen many times. The V gene is TRBV5-6, the J gene TRBJ2-2, with D perhaps given as TRBD1 or TRBD2 (5 bases each). Germline CDR1 reads SGHDT; CDR2 reads YYEEEE. The CDR3 contains 15 residues. V shed 2 bases and J shed 0 bases, with 8 bases lying between them. CDR3 sequence: CASSFGAANTGELFF. The CDR3 nucleotides read TGTGCCAGCAGCTTCGGGGCCGCGAACACCGGGGAGCTGTTTTTT.

Concerning this clonotype: This may be a read error, as it is one base from a much larger clone. This chain joins TRBV6-2 or TRBV6-3 and TRBJ1-1, with D perhaps TRBD1 (5 bases). The length of the CDR3 is 12 residues. V gave up 8 bases and J gave up 6 bases, with 13 bases separating them. Germline V CDR1 and CDR2: MNHEY, SVGEGT. CDR3 sequence: CASCGRGPEAFF. CDR3 in DNA: TGTGCCAGCTGCGGCCGGGGCCCTGAAGCTTTCTTT.

A note on this clonotype: A much larger clone differs from this one at a single base, so this may be a read error. The chain is built from TRBV7-9 and TRBJ1-1, with D unclear. The V gene's germline CDR1 is SEHNR and CDR2 FQNEAQ (reference sequence). This CDR3 has 15 residues. The DNA of the CDR3 is TGTGCCAGCAGCTTAGAGGGCCTGTCAGGCACTGAAGTTTTCTTT. It is translated as CASSLEGLSGTEVFF.

This clonotype showed up many times. The V gene is TRBV29-1, the J gene TRBJ2-1; 10 bases match TRBD1. V lost 1 base to trimming and J lost 6 bases; unmatched junction nucleotides: 3. CDR1 is SQVTM, CDR2 ANQGSEA, per germline. This CDR3 region has 14 residues. In DNA, the CDR3 is TGCAGCGTTGAAGCCGGGACAGGGGTCAATGAGCAGTTCTTC. Protein product: CSVEAGTGVNEQFF.

This clonotype was detected many times. The chain has TRBV12-3 or TRBV12-4 and TRBJ2-2, with D hard to call. Trimming cost V 7 bases and J 4 bases, with 7 bases left between them. There are 12 residues in the CDR3. CDR3 region: CASMWPTGELFF. CDR3 DNA: TGTGCCAGCATGTGGCCCACCGGGGAGCTGTTTTTT.

The chain carries TRBV7-9 and TRBJ1-5; D unresolved. Germline V gene sequence: CDR1 SEHNR, CDR2 FQNEAQ (reference sequence). V was trimmed by 3 bases and J by 4 bases, leaving 10 bases between them. The CDR3 loop spans 14 amino acids. The CDR3 region has the DNA TGTGCCAGCAGCTTTGGCTCTGGTAATCAGCCCCAGCATTTT. It is translated as CASSFGSGNQPQHF. The whole variable domain, remainder taken from reference TRBV7-9 and TRBJ1-5, is DTGVSQNPRHKITKRGQNVTFRCDPISEHNRLYWYRQTLGQGPEFLTYFQNEAQLEKSRLLSDRFSAERPKGSFSTLEIQRTEQGDSAMYLCASSFGSGNQPQHFGDGTRLSIL.

The table lists this clonotype with many counts. The genes are TRBV4-1 and TRBJ1-5; D is uncertain. V lost 2 bases and J lost 4, with 6 bases in between. Germline CDR1 and CDR2: MGHRA and YSYEKL. The CDR3 length is 13 residues. The CDR3, as DNA: TGCGCCAGCAGCCAACAGAGGAATCAGCCCCAGCATTTT. This codes for CASSQQRNQPQHF.